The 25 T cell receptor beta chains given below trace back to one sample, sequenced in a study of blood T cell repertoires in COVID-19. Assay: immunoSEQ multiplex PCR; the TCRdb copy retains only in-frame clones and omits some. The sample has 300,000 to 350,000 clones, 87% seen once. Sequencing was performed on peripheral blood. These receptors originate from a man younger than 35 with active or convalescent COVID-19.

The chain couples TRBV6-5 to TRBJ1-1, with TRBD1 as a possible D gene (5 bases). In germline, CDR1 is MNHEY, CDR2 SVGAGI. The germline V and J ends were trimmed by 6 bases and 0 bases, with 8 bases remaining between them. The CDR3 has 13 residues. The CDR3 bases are TGTGCCAGCAGGAGGACACTGAACACTGAAGCTTTCTTT. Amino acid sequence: CASRRTLNTEAFF.

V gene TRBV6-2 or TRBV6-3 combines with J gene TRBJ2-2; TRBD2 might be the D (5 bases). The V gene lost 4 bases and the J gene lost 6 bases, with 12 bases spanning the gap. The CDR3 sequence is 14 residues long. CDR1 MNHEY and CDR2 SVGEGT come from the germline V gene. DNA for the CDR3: TGTGCCAGCAGTTTTCAGGACTGGGCCGGGGAGCTGTTTTTT. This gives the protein CASSFQDWAGELFF.

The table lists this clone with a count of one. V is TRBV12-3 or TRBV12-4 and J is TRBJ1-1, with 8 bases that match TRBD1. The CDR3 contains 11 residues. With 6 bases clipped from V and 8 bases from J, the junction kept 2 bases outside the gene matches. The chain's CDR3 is CASRWTGEAFF. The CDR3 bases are TGTGCCAGCAGGTGGACAGGGGAAGCTTTCTTT.

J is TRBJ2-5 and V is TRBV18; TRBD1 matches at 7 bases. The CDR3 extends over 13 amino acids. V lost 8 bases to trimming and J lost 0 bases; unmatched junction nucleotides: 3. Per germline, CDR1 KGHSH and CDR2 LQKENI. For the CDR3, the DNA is TGTGCCAGCACAGGGGTCAACCAAGAGACCCAGTACTTC. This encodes CASTGVNQETQYF.

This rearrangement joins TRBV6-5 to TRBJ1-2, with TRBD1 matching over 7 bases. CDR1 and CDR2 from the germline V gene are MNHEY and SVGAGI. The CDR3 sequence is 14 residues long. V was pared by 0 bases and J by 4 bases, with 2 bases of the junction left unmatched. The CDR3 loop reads CASSYSGQTYGYTF. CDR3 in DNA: TGTGCCAGCAGTTACTCGGGACAGACCTATGGCTACACCTTC.

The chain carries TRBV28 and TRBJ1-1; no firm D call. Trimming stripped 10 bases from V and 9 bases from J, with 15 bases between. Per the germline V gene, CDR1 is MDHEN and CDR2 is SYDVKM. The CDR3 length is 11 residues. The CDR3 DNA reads TGTGCCACCCACAGATTTTCTAAAGCTTTCTTT. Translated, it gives CATHRFSKAFF. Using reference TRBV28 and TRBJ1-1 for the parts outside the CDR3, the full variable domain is DVKVTQSSRYLVKRTGEKVFLECVQDMDHENMFWYRQDPGLGLRLIYFSYDVKMKEKGDIPEGYSVSREKKERFSLILESASTNQTSMYLCATHRFSKAFFGQGTRLTVV.

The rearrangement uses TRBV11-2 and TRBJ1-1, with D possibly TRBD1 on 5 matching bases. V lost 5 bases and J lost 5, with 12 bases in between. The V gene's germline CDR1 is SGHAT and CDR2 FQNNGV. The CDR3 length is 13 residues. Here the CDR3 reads CASSPRVRTEAFF. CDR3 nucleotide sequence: TGTGCCAGCAGCCCCAGGGTACGGACTGAAGCTTTCTTT.

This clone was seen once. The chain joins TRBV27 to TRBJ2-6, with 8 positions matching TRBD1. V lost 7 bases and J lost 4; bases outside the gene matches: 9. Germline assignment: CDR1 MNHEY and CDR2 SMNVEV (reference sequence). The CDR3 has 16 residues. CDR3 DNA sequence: TGTGCCAGCATGGGCAGGGGGCCTTTCGGGGCCAACGTCCTGACTTTC. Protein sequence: CASMGRGPFGANVLTF.

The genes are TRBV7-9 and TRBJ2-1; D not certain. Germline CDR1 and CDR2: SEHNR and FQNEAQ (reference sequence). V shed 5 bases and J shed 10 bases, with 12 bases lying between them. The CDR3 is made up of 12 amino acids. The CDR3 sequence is CASSNRQWEQFF. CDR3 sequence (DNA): TGTGCCAGCAGCAATCGTCAGTGGGAGCAGTTCTTC.

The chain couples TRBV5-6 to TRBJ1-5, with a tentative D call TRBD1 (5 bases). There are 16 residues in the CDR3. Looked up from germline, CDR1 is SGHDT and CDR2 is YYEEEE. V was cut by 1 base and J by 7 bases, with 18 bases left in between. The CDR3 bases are TGTGCCAGCAGCTTGCCTGGACAAGTTGGGAGGCAGCCCCAGCATTTT. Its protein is CASSLPGQVGRQPQHF.

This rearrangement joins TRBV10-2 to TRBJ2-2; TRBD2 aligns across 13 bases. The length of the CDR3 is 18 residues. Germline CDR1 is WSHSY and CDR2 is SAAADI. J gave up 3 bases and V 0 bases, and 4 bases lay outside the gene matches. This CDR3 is CASSESTSGRRYTGELFF. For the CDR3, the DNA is TGCGCCAGCAGTGAGTCGACTAGCGGGAGGAGATACACCGGGGAGCTGTTTTTT.

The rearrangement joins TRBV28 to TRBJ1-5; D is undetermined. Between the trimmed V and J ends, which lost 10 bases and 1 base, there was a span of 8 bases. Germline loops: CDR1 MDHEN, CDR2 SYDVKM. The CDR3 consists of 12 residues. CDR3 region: CATHESNQPQHF. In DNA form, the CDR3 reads TGTGCCACCCATGAGAGCAATCAGCCCCAGCATTTT.

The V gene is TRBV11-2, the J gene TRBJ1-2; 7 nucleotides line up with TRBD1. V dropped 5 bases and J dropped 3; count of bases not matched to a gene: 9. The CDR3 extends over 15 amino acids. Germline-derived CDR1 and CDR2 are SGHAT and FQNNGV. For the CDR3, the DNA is TGTGCCAGCAGCAGGGGGCTTGAGGGGCACTATGGCTACACCTTC. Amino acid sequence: CASSRGLEGHYGYTF.

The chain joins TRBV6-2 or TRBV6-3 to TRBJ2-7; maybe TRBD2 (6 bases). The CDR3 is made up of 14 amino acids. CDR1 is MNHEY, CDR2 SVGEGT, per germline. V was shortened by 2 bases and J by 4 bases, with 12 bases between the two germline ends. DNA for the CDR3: TGTGCCAGCAGTTACCGCGGGAATGTATACGAGCAGTACTTC. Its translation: CASSYRGNVYEQYF.

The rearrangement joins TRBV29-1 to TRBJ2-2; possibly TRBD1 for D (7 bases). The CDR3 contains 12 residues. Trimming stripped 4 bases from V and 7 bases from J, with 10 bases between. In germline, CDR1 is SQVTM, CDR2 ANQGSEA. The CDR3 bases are TGCAGCGTTGGGGGGGACAGCGGGGAGCTGTTTTTT. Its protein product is CSVGGDSGELFF.

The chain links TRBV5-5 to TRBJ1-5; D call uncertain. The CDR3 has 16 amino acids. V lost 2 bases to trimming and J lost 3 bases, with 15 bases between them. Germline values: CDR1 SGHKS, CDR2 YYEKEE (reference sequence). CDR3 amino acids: CASSFQGRSTNQPQHF. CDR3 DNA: TGTGCCAGCAGCTTCCAAGGGAGGTCAACCAATCAGCCCCAGCATTTT.

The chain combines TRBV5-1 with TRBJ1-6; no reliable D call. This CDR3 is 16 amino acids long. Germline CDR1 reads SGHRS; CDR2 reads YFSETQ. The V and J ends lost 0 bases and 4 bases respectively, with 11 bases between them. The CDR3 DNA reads TGCGCCAGCAGCTTGGCCGGTCCGAAATATAATTCACCCCTCCACTTT. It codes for CASSLAGPKYNSPLHF.

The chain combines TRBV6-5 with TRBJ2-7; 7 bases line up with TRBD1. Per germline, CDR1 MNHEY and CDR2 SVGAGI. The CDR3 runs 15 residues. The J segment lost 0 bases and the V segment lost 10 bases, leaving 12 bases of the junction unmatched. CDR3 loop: CATRPGTAISYEQYF. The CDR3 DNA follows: TGTGCCACTAGACCTGGGACAGCCATCTCCTACGAGCAGTACTTC.

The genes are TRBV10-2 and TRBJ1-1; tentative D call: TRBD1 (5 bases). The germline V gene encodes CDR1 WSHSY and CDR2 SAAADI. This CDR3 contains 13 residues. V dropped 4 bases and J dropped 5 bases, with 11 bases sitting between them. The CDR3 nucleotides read TGCGCCAGCAGTGGACAGACCGTTACTGAAGCTTTCTTT. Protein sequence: CASSGQTVTEAFF.

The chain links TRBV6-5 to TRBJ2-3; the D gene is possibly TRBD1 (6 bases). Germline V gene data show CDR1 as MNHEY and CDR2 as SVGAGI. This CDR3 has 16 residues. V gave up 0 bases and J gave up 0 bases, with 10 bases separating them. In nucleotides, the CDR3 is TGTGCCAGCAGTTACTCTCCAGGGGCGAGCACAGATACGCAGTATTTT. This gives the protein CASSYSPGASTDTQYF.

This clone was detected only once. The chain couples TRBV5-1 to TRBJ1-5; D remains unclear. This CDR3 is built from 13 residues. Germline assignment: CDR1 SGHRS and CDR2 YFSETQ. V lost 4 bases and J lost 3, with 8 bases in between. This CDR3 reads CASSIGINQPQHF. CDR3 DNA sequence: TGCGCCAGCAGCATCGGGATCAATCAGCCCCAGCATTTT. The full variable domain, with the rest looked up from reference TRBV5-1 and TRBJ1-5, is KAGVTQTPRYLIKTRGQQVTLSCSPISGHRSVSWYQQTPGQGLQFLFEYFSETQRNKGNFPGRFSGRQFSNSRSEMNVSTLELGDSALYLCASSIGINQPQHFGDGTRLSIL.

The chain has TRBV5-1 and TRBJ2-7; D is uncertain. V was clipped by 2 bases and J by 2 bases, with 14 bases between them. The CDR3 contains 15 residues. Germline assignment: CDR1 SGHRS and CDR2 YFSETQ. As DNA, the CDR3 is TGCGCCAGCAGCTTTACTACCAACACCGCCTACGAGCAGTACTTC. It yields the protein CASSFTTNTAYEQYF.

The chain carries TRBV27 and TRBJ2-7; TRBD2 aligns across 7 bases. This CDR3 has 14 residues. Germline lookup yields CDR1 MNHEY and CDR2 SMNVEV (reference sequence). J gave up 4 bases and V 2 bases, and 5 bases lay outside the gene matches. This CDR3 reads CASSLIAGLYEQYF. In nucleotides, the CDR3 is TGTGCCAGCAGTTTAATAGCGGGCCTTTACGAGCAGTACTTC.

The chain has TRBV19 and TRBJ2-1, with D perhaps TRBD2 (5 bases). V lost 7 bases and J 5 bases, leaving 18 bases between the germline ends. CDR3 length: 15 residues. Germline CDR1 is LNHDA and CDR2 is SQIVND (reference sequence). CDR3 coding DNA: TGTGCCAGTAAGGGAGAACACAGCCCGAACAATGAGCAGTTCTTC. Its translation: CASKGEHSPNNEQFF.

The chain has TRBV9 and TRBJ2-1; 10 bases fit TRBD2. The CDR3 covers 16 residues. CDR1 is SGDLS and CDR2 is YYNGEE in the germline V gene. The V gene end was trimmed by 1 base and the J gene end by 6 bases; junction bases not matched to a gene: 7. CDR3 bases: TGTGCCAGCAGCGTATCGCTAGCGGGAGAACCCAATGAGCAGTTCTTC. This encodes CASSVSLAGEPNEQFF.